Listed below are T cell receptor beta chains from one sample, sequenced in a study of response to subunit inactivated influenza vaccine. In TCRdb, the RT-PCR reads were re-called with MiXCR into one record per CDR3 protein. The top ten hold around 10% of the sample, which has around 320,000 distinct CDR3 sequences, approximately 20% seen once. This sample comprised PBMCs from blood, obtained about 20 months after vaccination. These receptor sequences come from a man between 50 and 75 years old who received an inactivated influenza vaccine. Both conserved end residues are part of each CDR3. Each record gives: J gene, D gene, clone size, V gene, CDR3 DNA, CDR3 protein. The D gene is left open where the match is weak. Expanded clones are given a class, and other clones once, few, many or no size at all.

TRBJ1-1,NA,many,TRBV6-5,TGTGCCAGCAGTTACAAGCAGGGGCCGACTGAAGCTTTCTTT,CASSYKQGPTEAFF
TRBJ1-1,TRBD1,few,TRBV3-1,TGTGCCAGCAGCCAACTACAGGGGCACGCTTTCTTT,CASSQLQGHAFF
TRBJ1-2,TRBD1,NA,TRBV5-6,TGTGCCAGCAGCTTGGCCGCAGGGGGGGACTATGGCTACACCTTC,CASSLAAGGDYGYTF
TRBJ2-7,TRBD1,few,TRBV9,TGTGCCAGCAGCTCCCGACAGGGGAGCTCCTACGAGCAGTACTTC,CASSSRQGSSYEQYF
TRBJ1-2,NA,many,TRBV14,TGTGCCAGCAGCCAAGGTTGGCGGGATGGCTACACCTTC,CASSQGWRDGYTF
TRBJ1-1,NA,many,TRBV4-2,TGTGCCAGCAGCCAAGATCCCGGGCGGGGCACTGAAGCTTTCTTT,CASSQDPGRGTEAFF
TRBJ2-3,NA,once,TRBV28,TGTGCCAGCAGTGATTGGCGGAGACGCACAGATACGCAGTATTTT,CASSDWRRRTDTQYF
TRBJ1-1,TRBD1,many,TRBV7-2,TGTGCCAGCAGCTTCACAGGGGATAGGACTGAAGCTTTCTTT,CASSFTGDRTEAFF
TRBJ1-5,NA,NA,TRBV6-2/TRBV6-3,TGTGCCAGCAGGACCAAACAGGGAAGCAATCAGCCCCAGCATTTT,CASRTKQGSNQPQHF
TRBJ2-7,TRBD1,NA,TRBV5-6,TGTGCCAGCAGCTTTGACAGGGAAGGCGAGCAGTACTTC,CASSFDREGEQYF
TRBJ2-7,NA,NA,TRBV5-4,TGTGCCAGCAGCTCCGATGAGTACGAGCAGTACTTC,CASSSDEYEQYF
TRBJ1-1,NA,NA,TRBV20-1,TGCAGTGCTAGGCCCCTGGGCAGGTCGAACACTGAAGCTTTCTTT,CSARPLGRSNTEAFF
TRBJ2-3,NA,few,TRBV5-1,TGCGCCAGCAGCTTGGTTTCCGGGACGGGCACAGATACGCAGTATTTT,CASSLVSGTGTDTQYF
TRBJ1-5,TRBD1,few,TRBV28,TGTGCCAGCAGTGCCGGGACAGGGGGAGGTCAGCCCCAGCATTTT,CASSAGTGGGQPQHF
TRBJ2-2,NA,NA,TRBV6-2/TRBV6-3,TGTGCCAGCAGTTATAAGTCCGGGGAGCTGTTTTTT,CASSYKSGELFF